This T cell receptor (beta chain) originates from a study of regulatory T cells in long-lasting Graves disease. Time point here: newly diagnosed GD, antithyroid drugs for less than 3 months. Construction of the TCR library relied on RNA isolated from PBMCs. In regard to this clonotype: An end of the junction does not agree with germline; a read error may underlie this.

CDR1 is SGHRS and CDR2 is YFSETQ in the germline V gene. There are 15 residues in the CDR3. To make TCR beta libraries, researchers used iRepertoire HTBI primers and Arm-PCR of CDR3 regions. TCRdb re-analysed the multiplex PCR reads in MiXCR, keeping a single row per CDR3 protein. The sample carries roughly 530,000 distinct CDR3 sequences, 15% to 20% recorded once. These data were also reused for a study on T cells in Graves' hyperthyroidism and ophthalmopathy. That paper adds: Among the patients, aged 18 to 65, hyperthyroidism was newly diagnosed and had lasted under 2 months.

This receptor was identified in a woman aged 35-65 years with Graves disease. Sequenced here: peripheral blood mononuclear cells (PBMCs), sampled at new diagnosis, from a patient treated with antithyroid drugs. J is TRBJ2-5 and V is TRBV5-1; 7 positions match TRBD1. The CDR3 reads CVSSFSSLGGETQYF. DNA for the CDR3: TGCGTCAGCAGCTTCAGTTCTCTAGGGGGCGAGACCCAGTACTTC. The variable domain in full, with the rest retrieved from reference TRBV5-1 and TRBJ2-5, is KAGVTQTPRYLIKTRGQQVTLSCSPISGHRSVSWYQQTPGQGLQFLFEYFSETQRNKGNFPGRFSGRQFSNSRSEMNVSTLELGDSALYLCVSSFSSLGGETQYFGPGTRLLVL.